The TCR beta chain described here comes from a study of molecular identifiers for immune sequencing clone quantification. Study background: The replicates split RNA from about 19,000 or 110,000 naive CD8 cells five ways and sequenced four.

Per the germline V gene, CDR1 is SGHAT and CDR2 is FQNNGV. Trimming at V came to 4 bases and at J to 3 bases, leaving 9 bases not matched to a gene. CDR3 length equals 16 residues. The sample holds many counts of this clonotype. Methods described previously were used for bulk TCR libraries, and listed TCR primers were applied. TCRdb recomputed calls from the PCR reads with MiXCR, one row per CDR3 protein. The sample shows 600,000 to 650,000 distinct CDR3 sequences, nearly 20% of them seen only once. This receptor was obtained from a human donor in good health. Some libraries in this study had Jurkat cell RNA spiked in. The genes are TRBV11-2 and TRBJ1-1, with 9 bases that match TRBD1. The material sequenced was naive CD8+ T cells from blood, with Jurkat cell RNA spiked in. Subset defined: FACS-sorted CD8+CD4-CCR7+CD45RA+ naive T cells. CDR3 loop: CASSYGQGNRYTEAFF. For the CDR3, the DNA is TGTGCCAGCAGCTACGGACAGGGGAATCGATACACTGAAGCTTTCTTT.